This T cell receptor beta chain was identified during a study of control samples from healthy donors and cancer patients. This table comes from immunoSEQ multiplex PCR, and its TCRdb copy is limited to in-frame clones, with some not included. The sample holds fewer than 95,000 clones, just under 85% seen once. This clonotype originated in a man aged 30 to 45 in good health. Sequencing input: blood.

In DNA, the CDR3 is TGTGCCAGCAGTACGACTCGCTACGAGCAGTACTTC. Translation: CASSTTRYEQYF. The chain recombines TRBV12-3 or TRBV12-4 with TRBJ2-7; D is undetermined. This CDR3 contains 12 residues. Trimming took off 5 bases at V and 3 bases at J, with 8 bases between the two ends.